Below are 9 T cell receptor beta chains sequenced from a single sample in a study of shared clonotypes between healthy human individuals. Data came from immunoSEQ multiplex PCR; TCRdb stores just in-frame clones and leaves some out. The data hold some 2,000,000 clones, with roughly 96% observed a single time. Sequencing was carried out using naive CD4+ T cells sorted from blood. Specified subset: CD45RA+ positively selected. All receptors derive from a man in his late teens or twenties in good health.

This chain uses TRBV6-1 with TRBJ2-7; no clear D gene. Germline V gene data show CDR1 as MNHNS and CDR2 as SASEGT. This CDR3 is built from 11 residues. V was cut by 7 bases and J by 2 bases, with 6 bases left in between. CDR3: CASNLAYEQYF. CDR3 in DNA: TGTGCCAGCAACTTGGCCTACGAGCAGTACTTC.

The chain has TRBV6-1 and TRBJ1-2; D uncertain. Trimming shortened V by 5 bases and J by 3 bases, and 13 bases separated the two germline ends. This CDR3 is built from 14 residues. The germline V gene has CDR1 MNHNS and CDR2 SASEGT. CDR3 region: CASSWTLLDYGYTF. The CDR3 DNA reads TGTGCCAGCAGTTGGACCCTACTCGACTATGGCTACACCTTC.

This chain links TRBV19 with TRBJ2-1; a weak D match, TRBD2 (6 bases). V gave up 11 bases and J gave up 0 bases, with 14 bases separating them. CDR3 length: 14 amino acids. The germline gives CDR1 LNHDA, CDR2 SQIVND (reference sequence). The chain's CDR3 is CASKSDYSYNEQFF. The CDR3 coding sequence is TGTGCCTCCAAATCGGACTACTCCTACAATGAGCAGTTCTTC.

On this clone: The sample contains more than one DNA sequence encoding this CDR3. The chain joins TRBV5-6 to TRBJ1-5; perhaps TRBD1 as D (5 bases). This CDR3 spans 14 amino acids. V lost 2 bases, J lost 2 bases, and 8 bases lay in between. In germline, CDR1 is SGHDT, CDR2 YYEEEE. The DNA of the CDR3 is TGTGCCAGCAGCTTAAGGGGTGGCAATCAGCCCCAGCATTTT. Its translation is CASSLRGGNQPQHF.

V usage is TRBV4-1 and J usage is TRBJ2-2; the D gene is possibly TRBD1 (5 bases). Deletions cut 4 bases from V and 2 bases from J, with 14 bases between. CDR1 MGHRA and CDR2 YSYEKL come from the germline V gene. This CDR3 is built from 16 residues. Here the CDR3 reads CASSPIQGQNTGELFF. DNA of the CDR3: TGCGCCAGCAGCCCGATTCAAGGACAAAACACCGGGGAGCTGTTTTTT.

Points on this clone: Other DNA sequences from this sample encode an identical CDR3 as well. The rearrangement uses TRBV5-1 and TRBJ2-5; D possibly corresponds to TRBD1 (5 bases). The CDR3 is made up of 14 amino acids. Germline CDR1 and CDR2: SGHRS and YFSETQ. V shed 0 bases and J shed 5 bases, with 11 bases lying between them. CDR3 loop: CASSLEGVRETQYF. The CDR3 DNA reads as TGCGCCAGCAGCTTGGAAGGGGTAAGGGAGACCCAGTACTTC.

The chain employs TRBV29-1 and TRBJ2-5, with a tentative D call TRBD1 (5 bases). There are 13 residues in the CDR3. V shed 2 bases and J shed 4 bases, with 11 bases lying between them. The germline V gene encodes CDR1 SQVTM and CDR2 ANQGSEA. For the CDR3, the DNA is TGCAGCGTTGAACAGGGCTCGGGAGAGACCCAGTACTTC. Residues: CSVEQGSGETQYF.

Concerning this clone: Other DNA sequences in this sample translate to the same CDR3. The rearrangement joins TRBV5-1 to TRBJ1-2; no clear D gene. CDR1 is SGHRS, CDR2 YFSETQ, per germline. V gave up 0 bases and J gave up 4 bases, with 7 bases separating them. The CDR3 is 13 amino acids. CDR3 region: CASSLVSSYGYTF. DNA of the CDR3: TGCGCCAGCAGCTTGGTTTCAAGCTATGGCTACACCTTC.

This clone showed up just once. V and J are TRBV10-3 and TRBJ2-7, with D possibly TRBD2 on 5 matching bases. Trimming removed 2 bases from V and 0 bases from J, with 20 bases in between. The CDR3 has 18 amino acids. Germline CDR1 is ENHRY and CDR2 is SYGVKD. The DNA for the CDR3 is TGTGCCATCAGTGAGAGGGCCGGGATGGTGGGGAGCTCCTACGAGCAGTACTTC. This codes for CAISERAGMVGSSYEQYF.